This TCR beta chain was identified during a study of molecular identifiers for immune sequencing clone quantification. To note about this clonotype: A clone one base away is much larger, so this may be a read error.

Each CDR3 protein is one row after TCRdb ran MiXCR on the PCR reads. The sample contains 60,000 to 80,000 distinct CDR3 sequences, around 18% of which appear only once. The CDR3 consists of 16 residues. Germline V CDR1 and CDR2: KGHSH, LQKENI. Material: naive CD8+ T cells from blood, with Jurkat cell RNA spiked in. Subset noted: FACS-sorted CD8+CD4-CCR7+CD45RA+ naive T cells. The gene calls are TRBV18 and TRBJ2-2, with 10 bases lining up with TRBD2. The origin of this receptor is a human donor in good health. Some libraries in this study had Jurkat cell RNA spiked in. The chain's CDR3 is CASSPPLAGMAGEPFF. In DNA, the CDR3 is TGTGCCAGCTCACCACCACTAGCGGGAATGGCCGGGGAGCCGTTTTTT. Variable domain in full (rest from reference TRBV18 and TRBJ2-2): NAGVMQNPRHLVRRRGQEARLRCSPMKGHSHVYWYRQLPEEGLKFMVYLQKENIIDESGMPKERFSAEFPKEGPSILRIQQVVRGDSAAYFCASSPPLAGMAGEPFFGEGSRLTVL.